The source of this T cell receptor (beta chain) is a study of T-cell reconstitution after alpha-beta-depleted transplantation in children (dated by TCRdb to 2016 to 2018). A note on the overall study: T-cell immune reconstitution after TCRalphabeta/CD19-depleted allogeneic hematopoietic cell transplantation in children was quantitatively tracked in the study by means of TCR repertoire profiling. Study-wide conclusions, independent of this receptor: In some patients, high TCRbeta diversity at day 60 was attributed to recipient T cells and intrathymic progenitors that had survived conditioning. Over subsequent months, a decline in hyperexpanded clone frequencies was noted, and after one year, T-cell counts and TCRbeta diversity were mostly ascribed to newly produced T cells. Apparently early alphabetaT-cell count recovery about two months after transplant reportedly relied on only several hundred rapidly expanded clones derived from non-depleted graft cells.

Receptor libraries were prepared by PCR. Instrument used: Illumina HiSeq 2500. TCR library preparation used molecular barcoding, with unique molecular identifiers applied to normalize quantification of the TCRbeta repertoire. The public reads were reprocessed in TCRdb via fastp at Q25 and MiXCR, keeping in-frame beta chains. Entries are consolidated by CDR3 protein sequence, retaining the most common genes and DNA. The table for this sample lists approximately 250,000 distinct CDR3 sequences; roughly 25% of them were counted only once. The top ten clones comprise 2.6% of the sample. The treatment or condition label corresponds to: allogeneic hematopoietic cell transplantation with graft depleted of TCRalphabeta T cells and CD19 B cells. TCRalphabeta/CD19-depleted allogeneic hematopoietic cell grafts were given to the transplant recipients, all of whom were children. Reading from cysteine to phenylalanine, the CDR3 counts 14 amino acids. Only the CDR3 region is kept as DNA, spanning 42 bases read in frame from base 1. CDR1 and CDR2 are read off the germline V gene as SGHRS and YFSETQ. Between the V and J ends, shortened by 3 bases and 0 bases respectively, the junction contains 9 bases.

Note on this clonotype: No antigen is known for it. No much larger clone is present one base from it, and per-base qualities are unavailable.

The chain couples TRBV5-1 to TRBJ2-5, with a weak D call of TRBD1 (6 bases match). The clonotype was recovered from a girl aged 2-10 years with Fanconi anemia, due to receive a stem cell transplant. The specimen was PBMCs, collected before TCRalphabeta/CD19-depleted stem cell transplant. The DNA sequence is TGCGCCAGCAGCTACAACAGGGACCAAGAGACCCAGTACTTC. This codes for CASSYNRDQETQYF.